A selection of T cell receptor beta chains follows, all from one sample in a study of T cells after yellow fever vaccination. Via MiXCR, TCRdb re-called the 5' RACE reads, giving one row per CDR3 protein. The table includes roughly 170,000 distinct CDR3 sequences, around 9.3% detected once. The sample here was CD8+ T cells sorted from PBMCs, taken 45 days after the yellow fever booster vaccination. The origin of the receptors is a man between 18 and 29 years old who received the YFV17D yellow fever vaccine. Each CDR3 is given with its conserved first and last residue. The D gene is left open where the match is weak. The size of a clone is reported for some rows only, either as once, few or many, or as a class for expanded clones.

>TRBD1|TRBV6-5|many|TRBJ1-1
TGTGCCAGCAGTTACTCGGCAGGGGGCCAGGGAACTGAAGCTTTCTTT
CASSYSAGGQGTEAFF
>-|TRBV5-1|many|TRBJ1-5
TGCGCCAGCAGCTTGGACCTTCAGCCCCAGCATTTT
CASSLDLQPQHF
>-|TRBV29-1|few|TRBJ2-2
TGCAGCGTTGAAGTGGGGGATGGAAGCGGGGAGCTGTTTTTT
CSVEVGDGSGELFF
>TRBD1|TRBV29-1|many|TRBJ1-2
TGCAGCGTTGCGGGACAGGGGGCTGATGGCTACACCTTC
CSVAGQGADGYTF
>-|TRBV6-2/TRBV6-3|few|TRBJ2-1
TGTGCCAGCAGTTACTCGAATAGGAATGAGCAGTTCTTC
CASSYSNRNEQFF
>-|TRBV6-2/TRBV6-3|few|TRBJ2-5
TGTGCCACTTCGAGGGAAATCGGCGAGACCCAGTACTTC
CATSREIGETQYF
>-|TRBV5-1|few|TRBJ2-3
TGCGCCAGCAGCCACCGACCCGAAACTTTCACAGATACGCAGTATTTT
CASSHRPETFTDTQYF
>TRBD1|TRBV7-9|many|TRBJ1-5
TGTGCCAGCAGCTCAACGATAATGGGGTTAAGACAGGGGGATGGGCCCCAGCATTTT
CASSSTIMGLRQGDGPQHF
>-|TRBV27|-|TRBJ2-3
TGTGCCAGCAGTTTGGTCTCGGGGGATGTAGATACGCAGTATTTT
CASSLVSGDVDTQYF
>-|TRBV4-1|-|TRBJ1-4
TGCGCCAGCAGCCAAGTCGCCGGAGTATGGGAAAAACTGTTTTTT
CASSQVAGVWEKLFF
>-|TRBV12-3/TRBV12-4|-|TRBJ1-1
TGTGCCAGCAGACTATGGGGTATAACTGAAGCTTTCTTT
CASRLWGITEAFF
>-|TRBV9|-|TRBJ1-1
TGTGCCAGCAGTACCTCCGGGGGCGCGGGTACTGAAGCTTTCTTT
CASSTSGGAGTEAFF
>TRBD1|TRBV23-1|few|TRBJ2-3
TGCGCCAGCAGTCAACCTTCGGACAGGGGGCGGTTGTATACGCAGTATTTT
CASSQPSDRGRLYTQYF
>-|TRBV5-1|few|TRBJ2-1
TGCGCCAGCAGCCCGCCAGGATTCAATGAGCAGTTCTTC
CASSPPGFNEQFF
>TRBD2|TRBV7-2|few|TRBJ2-2
TGTGCCAGCAGCTTACCGACTAGCGGGAACACCGGGGAGCTGTTTTTT
CASSLPTSGNTGELFF
>-|TRBV24-1|-|TRBJ2-1
TGTGCCACCAGTTCGAGGACCCGCAATGAGCAGTTCTTC
CATSSRTRNEQFF
>-|TRBV30|many|TRBJ1-4
TGTGCCTGGAGTGGGGCAGAGAATGAAAAACTGTTTTTT
CAWSGAENEKLFF
>TRBD1|TRBV29-1|-|TRBJ2-1
TGCAGCGTTGAAGTTATCGGACAGGGGGCGGTTCGCAATGAGCAGTTCTTC
CSVEVIGQGAVRNEQFF
>-|TRBV7-2|-|TRBJ2-7
TGTGCCAGCAGCTTACCCTCGGGGGCAAGCTCCTACGAGCAGTACTTC
CASSLPSGASSYEQYF
>-|TRBV30|-|TRBJ1-2
TGTGCCTGGAGTATCGACAGTTATACCTATGGCTACACCTTC
CAWSIDSYTYGYTF
>-|TRBV6-6|-|TRBJ1-1
TGTGCCAGCACCAAGCCTGGACAGAAGAACACTGAAGCTTTCTTT
CASTKPGQKNTEAFF
>TRBD1|TRBV12-3/TRBV12-4|many|TRBJ2-3
TGTGCCAGCAGTAGAACAGGGGGACGCACAGATACGCAGTATTTT
CASSRTGGRTDTQYF
>-|TRBV24-1|-|TRBJ2-2
TGTGCCACCGGGGCGGAGGCCTCGAACACCGGGGAGCTGTTTTTT
CATGAEASNTGELFF
>-|TRBV4-3|few|TRBJ1-5
TGCGCCAGCAGCCAAGATGGGGACCCCAATCAGCCCCAGCATTTT
CASSQDGDPNQPQHF